The 32 T cell receptor beta chains listed next were all sequenced from one sample in a study of Ad26.COV2.S vaccination and SARS-CoV-2 variants. Treatment indicated: roughly 19 received Ad26.COV2.S at low or high dose, single or two shots; 5 received placebo; per-sample allocation not given. Specimens were obtained on day 63 following the first vaccine or placebo injection. Assay used: immunoSEQ multiplex PCR; TCRdb lists only in-frame clones, some missing. The sample comprises fewer than 500,000 clones, around nine tenths of which are singletons, and 12% rests with the top ten. The material was peripheral blood, obtained in a trial of Ad26.COV2.S vaccine versus placebo. The receptors originated from a person aged 18-65 years who received the Ad26.COV2.S COVID-19 vaccine or a placebo.

The V and J genes are TRBV21-1 and TRBJ2-7; the D segment call TRBD2 is taken from the table without a DNA check. TRBV21-1 is a known pseudogene. The CDR3 runs 15 residues. The CDR3 DNA is TGTGCCAGCAGCAAGAAGGTGTCTACACGGCGGGAGCAGTACTTC. Encoded protein: CASSKKVSTRREQYF.

The rearrangement uses TRBV9 and TRBJ2-7; D ambiguous. Germline-derived CDR1 and CDR2 are SGDLS and YYNGEE. V lost 4 bases, J lost 2 bases, and 13 bases lay in between. The CDR3 has 14 residues. The CDR3 region has the DNA TGTGCCAGCAGCCCATTCACAGTCCCCTACGAGCAGTACTTC. This encodes CASSPFTVPYEQYF.

CDR3 bases: TGTGCCAGCAGTAAACGCGGGACAGGAAATAGCAATCAGCCCCAGCATTTT. It encodes CASSKRGTGNSNQPQHF. The chain couples TRBV27 to TRBJ1-5; 8 nucleotides match TRBD1. The CDR3 consists of 17 residues. V was pared by 5 bases and J by 0 bases, with 9 bases of the junction left unmatched. The germline V gene has CDR1 MNHEY and CDR2 SMNVEV (reference sequence).

CDR3 nucleotide sequence: TGTGCCAGCAGCCTCACCGGGAGTTACAATGAGCAGTTCTTC. Protein: CASSLTGSYNEQFF. This chain links TRBV11-3 with TRBJ2-1, with D maybe TRBD2 (6 bases). Per the germline V gene, CDR1 is SGHNT and CDR2 is YENEEA. The CDR3 runs 14 residues. V was clipped by 5 bases and J by 4 bases, with 12 bases between them.

The CDR3 sequence is CASVRGREEAFF. CDR3 bases: TGTGCCAGCGTGCGTGGCAGAGAGGAAGCTTTCTTT. The rearrangement uses TRBV12-3 or TRBV12-4 and TRBJ1-1; D remains unclear. The CDR3 is 12 residues long. V gave up 8 bases and J gave up 8 bases, with 15 bases separating them.

This sequence joins TRBV5-1 and TRBJ2-2; 10 nucleotides line up with TRBD2. There are 16 residues in the CDR3. V lost 2 bases to trimming and J lost 7 bases; unmatched junction nucleotides: 8. The germline V gene encodes CDR1 SGHRS and CDR2 YFSETQ. CDR3: CASSFGLGLANGELFF. In nucleotides, the CDR3 is TGCGCCAGCAGCTTCGGCTTGGGACTAGCGAACGGGGAGCTGTTTTTT.

The chain employs TRBV14 and TRBJ1-5; no firm D call. The germline V gene encodes CDR1 SGHDN and CDR2 FVKESK. Trimming left V 0 bases short and J 6 bases short, with 15 bases between. This CDR3 comprises 16 residues. The CDR3 protein is CASSQDTRHPGQPQHF. Written as DNA, the CDR3 is TGTGCCAGCAGCCAAGATACCCGACACCCAGGTCAGCCCCAGCATTTT.

The chain has TRBV27 and TRBJ2-1; TRBD1 matches at 7 bases. With V trimmed by 2 bases and J by 0 bases, 1 base remained unmatched. CDR1 and CDR2 from the germline V gene are MNHEY and SMNVEV (reference sequence). The CDR3 is 15 residues long. Written as DNA, the CDR3 is TGTGCCAGCAGTTTAGGGACAGCCTCCTACAATGAGCAGTTCTTC. Translating it yields CASSLGTASYNEQFF.

The CDR3 bases are TGTGCCAGCAGTTTATCGGCGGGAGTATCCTACGAGCAGTACTTC. Translation: CASSLSAGVSYEQYF. V gene TRBV27 combines with J gene TRBJ2-7; 7 nucleotides align to TRBD2. There are 15 residues in the CDR3. The junction had 3 bases not matched to a gene; V was cut back by 0 bases and J by 1 base. Germline lookup yields CDR1 MNHEY and CDR2 SMNVEV (reference sequence).

The chain has TRBV2 and TRBJ2-7; D is ambiguous. V dropped 7 bases and J dropped 0 bases, with 4 bases sitting between them. The CDR3 runs to 11 residues. In germline, CDR1 is SNHLY, CDR2 FYNNEI. The CDR3 DNA sequence: TGTGCCAGCACCTCCTCCTACGAGCAGTACTTC. Translation gives CASTSSYEQYF.

V gene TRBV7-3 combines with J gene TRBJ2-7; D call uncertain. With 5 bases removed from V and 5 bases from J, the gap between germline ends came to 13 bases. The CDR3 consists of 13 residues. Germline V gene data show CDR1 as SGHTA and CDR2 as FQGTGA. DNA of the CDR3: TGTGCCAGCAGCAACCCCCCGGGCCACGAGCAGTACTTC. It yields the protein CASSNPPGHEQYF.

The chain combines TRBV5-5 with TRBJ1-1, with D possibly matching TRBD1 (5 bases). V was clipped by 0 bases and J by 4 bases, with 19 bases between them. The germline CDR1 and CDR2 sequences are SGHKS and YYEKEE (reference sequence). This CDR3 has 17 amino acids. This CDR3 is CASSLGAPLRVRTEAFF. DNA for the CDR3: TGTGCCAGCAGCTTGGGAGCCCCCCTCAGGGTTCGCACTGAAGCTTTCTTT.

V usage is TRBV2 and J usage is TRBJ2-1; no reliable D call. The V and J ends lost 10 bases and 4 bases respectively, with 14 bases between them. Germline V CDR1 and CDR2: SNHLY, FYNNEI. This CDR3 has 13 residues. CDR3: CATRVGLYNEQFF. The CDR3 DNA reads as TGTGCCACAAGGGTGGGCTTGTACAATGAGCAGTTCTTC.

The chain joins TRBV6-2 or TRBV6-3 to TRBJ1-1, with D uncertain. Trimming removed 2 bases at V and 5 bases at J, with 6 bases between. The CDR3 contains 12 residues. Germline V CDR1 and CDR2: MNHEY, SVGEGT. CDR3 in DNA: TGTGCCAGCAGTTACCCTCCTACTGAAGCTTTCTTT. Its translation: CASSYPPTEAFF.

The rearrangement joins TRBV5-4 to TRBJ2-5, with 8 bases fitting TRBD1. The CDR3 totals 14 residues. In germline, CDR1 is SGHNT, CDR2 YYREEE (reference sequence). Losses at the gene ends were 4 bases for V and 4 bases for J; bases not matched to a gene: 6. The CDR3 loop reads CASSEGQGAETQYF. CDR3 sequence (DNA): TGTGCCAGCAGCGAAGGACAGGGTGCAGAGACCCAGTACTTC.

The genes are TRBV5-4 and TRBJ2-5, with a tentative D call TRBD1 (5 bases). Germline V gives CDR1 SGHNT, CDR2 YYREEE (reference sequence). The CDR3 has 14 amino acids. Trimming cost V 8 bases and J 1 base, with 15 bases left between them. The CDR3 DNA sequence: TGTGCCAGTAACCTGCAGGGTCCCCAAGAGACCCAGTACTTC. It codes for CASNLQGPQETQYF.

This chain joins TRBV4-3 and TRBJ1-6; tentatively, D is TRBD1 (5 bases). CDR1 and CDR2 from the germline V gene are LGHNA and YSLEER. The CDR3 extends over 15 amino acids. Trimming removed 3 bases at V and 6 bases at J, with 12 bases between. CDR3 protein: CASSQGRSLNSPLHF. The CDR3 nucleotides read TGCGCCAGCAGCCAGGGACGGAGCCTTAATTCACCCCTCCACTTT.

This chain joins TRBV28 and TRBJ2-5, with 15 bases identical to TRBD2. Germline CDR1 reads MDHEN; CDR2 reads SYDVKM. The CDR3 is 17 amino acids. V lost 6 bases, J lost 4 bases, and 9 bases stayed unmatched. Here the CDR3 DNA reads TGTGCCAGCAGGAGGACTAGCGGGAGGGCTGTCTTAGAGACCCAGTACTTC. It encodes CASRRTSGRAVLETQYF. The full variable domain, completed using reference TRBV28 and TRBJ2-5, is DVKVTQSSRYLVKRTGEKVFLECVQDMDHENMFWYRQDPGLGLRLIYFSYDVKMKEKGDIPEGYSVSREKKERFSLILESASTNQTSMYLCASRRTSGRAVLETQYFGPGTRLLVL.

The chain employs TRBV29-1 and TRBJ2-5, with 11 positions matching TRBD2. The CDR3 spans 17 residues. Germline lookup yields CDR1 SQVTM and CDR2 ANQGSEA. J lost 4 bases, V lost 6 bases, and 16 bases had no gene match. CDR3 DNA sequence: TGCAGCGTGGTCGGGTCCGGGACTAGCGGCGATTTAGAGACCCAGTACTTC. This gives the protein CSVVGSGTSGDLETQYF. The whole variable domain, filled in from reference TRBV29-1 and TRBJ2-5, reads SAVISQKPSRDICQRGTSLTIQCQVDSQVTMMFWYRQQPGQSLTLIATANQGSEATYESGFVIDKFPISRPNLTFSTLTVSNMSPEDSSIYLCSVVGSGTSGDLETQYFGPGTRLLVL.

The V and J genes are TRBV11-2 and TRBJ2-2; TRBD1 matches at 7 bases. The germline gives CDR1 SGHAT, CDR2 FQNNGV. The V and J ends lost 6 bases and 7 bases, in that order; junction bases with no gene match: 14. CDR3 size: 16 residues. This CDR3 is CASSKVQGPTGGELFF. The CDR3 DNA reads TGTGCCAGCAGTAAAGTACAGGGGCCAACGGGCGGGGAGCTGTTTTTT. The full variable domain, its missing parts supplied by reference TRBV11-2 and TRBJ2-2, is EAGVAQSPRYKIIEKRQSVAFWCNPISGHATLYWYQQILGQGPKLLIQFQNNGVVDDSQLPKDRFSAERLKGVDSTLKIQPAKLEDSAVYLCASSKVQGPTGGELFFGEGSRLTVL.

V usage is TRBV24-1 and J usage is TRBJ2-2, with 10 bases lining up with TRBD2. The CDR3 runs 17 residues. Looked up from germline, CDR1 is KGHDR and CDR2 is SFDVKD. V lost 1 base, J lost 4 bases, and 5 bases stayed unmatched. CDR3 region: CATSDFVSGRITGELFF. In nucleotides, the CDR3 is TGTGCCACCAGTGATTTTGTTAGCGGGAGGATCACCGGGGAGCTGTTTTTT.

The chain carries TRBV30 and TRBJ1-2, with D uncertain. V lost 0 bases and J 5 bases, leaving 10 bases between the germline ends. CDR1 and CDR2 (germline): GTSNPN, SVGIG (reference sequence). This CDR3 comprises 13 residues. CDR3 amino acids: CAWSVLTAYGYTF. CDR3 bases: TGTGCCTGGAGTGTACTAACCGCTTATGGCTACACCTTC.

DNA for the CDR3: TGTGCCAGCAGCCAAGGGGGGATAAATAACTATGGCTACACCTTC. It yields the protein CASSQGGINNYGYTF. The J gene is TRBJ1-2, the V gene TRBV5-4; D perhaps matches TRBD1 (6 bases). CDR3 length: 15 amino acids. V dropped 4 bases and J dropped 1 base, with 14 bases sitting between them. The germline V gene encodes CDR1 SGHNT and CDR2 YYREEE (reference sequence). Full variable domain (missing parts from reference TRBV5-4 and TRBJ1-2): ETGVTQSPTHLIKTRGQQVTLRCSSQSGHNTVSWYQQALGQGPQFIFQYYREEENGRGNFPPRFSGLQFPNYSSELNVNALELDDSALYLCASSQGGINNYGYTFGSGTRLTVV.

A single count supports this clone. CDR3 in amino acids: CASSFTDQETQYF. As DNA, the CDR3 is TGTGCCAGCAGCTTTACGGACCAAGAGACCCAGTACTTC. The rearrangement links TRBV11-2 to TRBJ2-5; D remains ambiguous. Germline-derived CDR1 and CDR2 are SGHAT and FQNNGV. V dropped 3 bases and J dropped 0 bases, with 5 bases sitting between them. The CDR3 runs to 13 residues. Based on the CDR3 plus reference TRBV11-2 and TRBJ2-5, the full variable domain is EAGVAQSPRYKIIEKRQSVAFWCNPISGHATLYWYQQILGQGPKLLIQFQNNGVVDDSQLPKDRFSAERLKGVDSTLKIQPAKLEDSAVYLCASSFTDQETQYFGPGTRLLVL.

The rearrangement uses TRBV28 and TRBJ2-7, with 13 positions matching TRBD2. J lost 6 bases, V lost 7 bases, and 15 bases had no gene match. The CDR3 sequence is 17 residues long. Germline CDR1 and CDR2: MDHEN and SYDVKM. CDR3 DNA sequence: TGTGCCAGCACCTCCGGGACTAGCGGGATGGGTTTTACCGAGCAGTACTTC. Translated, it gives CASTSGTSGMGFTEQYF.

This chain uses TRBV5-4 with TRBJ2-5; D is unresolved. V lost 4 bases and J lost 0, with 13 bases in between. Germline values: CDR1 SGHNT, CDR2 YYREEE (reference sequence). The CDR3 consists of 15 residues. As DNA, the CDR3 is TGTGCCAGCAGCGATGTTACTGGGGACCAAGAGACCCAGTACTTC. Its translation: CASSDVTGDQETQYF. The whole variable domain, filled in from reference TRBV5-4 and TRBJ2-5, reads ETGVTQSPTHLIKTRGQQVTLRCSSQSGHNTVSWYQQALGQGPQFIFQYYREEENGRGNFPPRFSGLQFPNYSSELNVNALELDDSALYLCASSDVTGDQETQYFGPGTRLLVL.

This chain uses TRBV10-3 with TRBJ2-6; maybe TRBD1 (5 bases). The CDR3 is 17 amino acids. V lost 6 bases to trimming and J lost 1 base, with 16 bases between them. The germline V gene has CDR1 ENHRY and CDR2 SYGVKD. CDR3 nucleotide sequence: TGTGCCATCAGAACAGAATTAGGGGCATCTGGGGCCAACGTCCTGACTTTC. This sequence encodes CAIRTELGASGANVLTF.

The chain links TRBV5-1 to TRBJ2-2; D might be TRBD2 (6 bases). Germline-derived CDR1 and CDR2 are SGHRS and YFSETQ. The CDR3 length is 12 residues. V shed 5 bases and J shed 5 bases, with 7 bases lying between them. CDR3 nucleotide sequence: TGCGCCAGCAGGGAGGGGACCGGGGAGCTGTTTTTT. Protein: CASREGTGELFF.

Comment on this clone: Other DNA sequences of this sample code for an identical CDR3. The V gene is TRBV18, the J gene TRBJ2-7; the D gene is possibly TRBD2 (5 bases). Germline CDR1 reads KGHSH; CDR2 reads LQKENI. Trimming removed 3 bases from V and 1 base from J, with 7 bases in between. The CDR3 consists of 13 residues. The CDR3 nucleotides are TGTGCCAGCTCACCCGGACTGTCCTACGAGCAGTACTTC. Protein sequence: CASSPGLSYEQYF. The variable domain in full, completed from reference TRBV18 and TRBJ2-7, reads NAGVMQNPRHLVRRRGQEARLRCSPMKGHSHVYWYRQLPEEGLKFMVYLQKENIIDESGMPKERFSAEFPKEGPSILRIQQVVRGDSAAYFCASSPGLSYEQYFGPGTRLTVT.

The chain is built from TRBV2 and TRBJ1-4, with D perhaps TRBD1 (6 bases). Deletions cut 4 bases from V and 8 bases from J, with 11 bases between. Germline loops: CDR1 SNHLY, CDR2 FYNNEI. The CDR3 consists of 13 residues. CDR3: CASSGGQGEKLFF. The CDR3 DNA reads TGTGCCAGCAGTGGGGGACAAGGGGAAAAACTGTTTTTT.

The rearrangement links TRBV7-9 to TRBJ2-5, with 9 positions matching TRBD2. The CDR3 is 14 residues long. CDR1 is SEHNR, CDR2 FQNEAQ, per germline (reference sequence). Trimming removed 5 bases from V and 4 bases from J; junction bases left unmatched: 5. DNA for the CDR3: TGTGCCAGCAGCGCAGGACTAGCGAGAGAGACCCAGTACTTC. Its translation: CASSAGLARETQYF.

The gene calls are TRBV7-2 and TRBJ2-7, with 9 bases aligning to TRBD1. V lost 2 bases, J lost 1 base, and 9 bases stayed unmatched. CDR1 and CDR2 from the germline V gene are SGHTA and FQGNSA. The CDR3 spans 17 residues. The CDR3 here is CASSLPRDRAISYEQYF. The CDR3 DNA is TGTGCCAGCAGCTTACCCCGGGACAGGGCGATTTCCTACGAGCAGTACTTC.